This TCR beta chain comes out of a study of shared clonotypes between healthy human individuals. Study-wide findings and caveats: Sampling involved blood alone; tissue repertoires likely differ.

Only a few counts were recorded for this clone. What it recognizes is unknown. Every contributor of samples was a Caucasian grown-up residing in Nashville, Tennessee. At a deep level, the assay was run. Profiling relied on immunoSEQ multiplex PCR, and the TCRdb table lists in-frame clones only, not all of them. The sample includes 520,000 or so clones, about four fifths of them seen just once. This CDR3 comprises 14 residues. V lost 8 bases and J lost 6, with 16 bases in between. In germline, CDR1 is WSHSY, CDR2 SAAADI. The chain couples TRBV10-2 to TRBJ1-4; D ambiguous. The clonotype comes from a woman aged 35 to 49 in good health. Some clones in this sample may be carry-over from other donors' samples. Sequencing was done on a sample of PBMCs. The CDR3 spells CASPVPDGDEKLFF. The CDR3 DNA is TGCGCCAGCCCTGTACCGGACGGAGATGAAAAACTGTTTTTT.